This TCR beta chain emerged from a study of T-cell memory formation after mild COVID-19. Study overall: Among the donors, TCR clusters were largely specific to each donor. Study-level findings and limits: Memory sampled before infection contained some responding clones, suggesting cross-reactive memory joined. Contracting CD4+ clones lay largely in CM and EM, with CD8+ ones residing in EMRA.

Germline-derived CDR1 and CDR2 are MGHRA and YSYEKL. The length of the CDR3 is 14 residues. The trim removed 4 bases at V and 0 bases at J, leaving 1 base unmatched. TCRdb independently ran MiXCR on the 5' RACE reads; one entry per CDR3 protein. The sample has 270,000 or so distinct CDR3 sequences, over 15% seen once. As concerns this clonotype: Its antigen remains unidentified.

This clonotype was sampled from a man in his late teens or twenties who had mild COVID-19 (a few samples of this study predate the infection). Cell type and time point are not known. The gene calls are TRBV4-1 and TRBJ2-7; TRBD1 matches at 9 bases. The sample consisted of PBMCs or a T cell subset sorted from them (not recorded which). CDR3 loop: CASSRDRDSYEQYF. For the CDR3, the DNA is TGCGCCAGCAGCCGGGACAGGGACTCCTACGAGCAGTACTTC.